The T cell receptor (beta chain) under discussion was sequenced for a study of identical twins. Broader study findings: A lower insertion count was a feature of abundant cord blood beta clonotypes, with no such feature in memory repertoires.

The CDR3 is made up of 11 amino acids. Germline CDR1 DFQATT, CDR2 SNEGSKA (reference sequence). V lost 0 bases and J lost 8, with 5 bases in between. Concerning this clonotype: The antigen is undetermined.

TCRdb reanalysed the 5' RACE reads using MiXCR and keeps one entry per CDR3 protein. The sample has 400,000 to 600,000 distinct CDR3 sequences; approximately 20% are singletons. This same sample was also taken into another study, of yellow fever vaccine responses in identical twins.

The sequence was collected from a woman aged 18 to 35 in good health. The source material was CD4+ T cells sorted from blood. The chain uses TRBV20-1 and TRBJ2-1; D call uncertain. In nucleotides, the CDR3 is TGCAGTGCTAGAGATAGATATGAGCAGTTCTTC. Translation gives CSARDRYEQFF.